This is a list of T cell receptor beta chains from one sample in a study of quantifying T cell responses using KT2 cells. TCRdb re-called the UMI-ligation and nested PCR reads with MiXCR, one entry per CDR3 protein. Of around 50,000 distinct CDR3 sequences listed, 11% are singletons. The source material was PBMCs spiked with cells of the T cell clone KT2. The origin of the receptors is a human donor. CDR3s leave out the opening cysteine and the closing phenylalanine or tryptophan. A D gene is named only where the DNA matches it firmly.

d_gene | j_gene | v_gene | CDR3aa
TRBD1 | TRBJ2-3 | TRBV10-3 | AISGRDRPSTDTQY
TRBD2 | TRBJ2-5 | TRBV11-3 | ASSLDPAGLAGLVQETQY
. | TRBJ1-1 | TRBV14 | ASSQDKRQGNTEAF
. | TRBJ2-5 | TRBV7-2 | ASSFGPTGPGETQY
TRBD1 | TRBJ1-2 | TRBV27 | ASSPRGSLPSGYT
. | TRBJ2-4 | TRBV18 | ASSPPFRRAKNIQY
TRBD2 | TRBJ2-7 | TRBV20-1 | SARDRTSGSIEQY
. | TRBJ2-3 | TRBV5-1 | ASSHRDSSTDTQY
. | TRBJ2-7 | TRBV7-6 | ASSLAWAGSEQY
. | TRBJ2-7 | TRBV6-1 | ARTPSHEASYEQY
. | TRBJ1-1 | TRBV9 | ASSVVPRDTEAF
TRBD1 | TRBJ2-7 | TRBV2 | ASNGQGLTYEQY
. | TRBJ1-1 | TRBV6-5 | ASSYSVGGNTEAF
. | TRBJ1-1 | TRBV4-1 | ASSQQEQNTEAF
. | TRBJ1-1 | TRBV9 | ASSRTPDTEAF
. | TRBJ2-7 | TRBV18 | ASAPNAQPAYEQY
TRBD2 | TRBJ2-1 | TRBV10-2 | ASSGLAGGDEQF
. | TRBJ1-1 | TRBV7-2 | ASSTFRTGGPEAF